Following are 5 T cell receptor beta chains from one sample sequenced in a study of blood T cells in healthy people across ages (dated by TCRdb to about 2015). The library was produced with 5' RACE. This sample was sequenced with an Illumina HiSeq 2500. The second PCR ran for about 6 to 12 cycles and used a J-beta primer mix along with a sample-barcoded 5' primer. Starting from the raw public reads, TCRdb applied fastp trimming at Q25, assembled clones with MiXCR and retained in-frame beta chains. Entries are consolidated by CDR3 protein sequence, retaining the most common genes and DNA. In all, the sample holds hundreds of thousands of distinct CDR3 sequences, and around three fifths of those were seen once. Clones ranked in the top ten supply approximately 40% of the sample. The specimen was blood. The receptors shown here come from a man aged 55 to 70 in good health.

The chain has TRBV5-5 and TRBJ1-2, with D maybe TRBD1 (6 bases). Germline V gives CDR1 SGHKS, CDR2 YYEKEE (reference sequence). The V end was cut by 5 bases, the J end by 6 bases, with 11 bases between. CDR3 length: 12 residues. CDR3 nucleotides: TGTGCCAGCAGACGGGACATTGATGGCTACACCTTC. Translating gives CASRRDIDGYTF.

The chain carries TRBV28 and TRBJ2-5; 7 nucleotides align to TRBD1. The CDR3 is 15 amino acids. With V trimmed by 5 bases and J by 1 base, 7 bases remained unmatched. Germline CDR1 reads MDHEN; CDR2 reads SYDVKM. The CDR3 loop reads CASSPLRDSQETQYF. CDR3 DNA: TGTGCCAGCAGTCCACTCCGGGACAGCCAAGAGACCCAGTACTTC. Based on the CDR3 plus reference TRBV28 and TRBJ2-5, the full variable domain is DVKVTQSSRYLVKRTGEKVFLECVQDMDHENMFWYRQDPGLGLRLIYFSYDVKMKEKGDIPEGYSVSREKKERFSLILESASTNQTSMYLCASSPLRDSQETQYFGPGTRLLVL.

The genes are TRBV7-2 and TRBJ2-4; 9 positions agree with TRBD1. V was pared by 4 bases and J by 8 bases, with 6 bases of the junction left unmatched. This CDR3 has 14 residues. Germline V gene data show CDR1 as SGHTA and CDR2 as FQGNSA. DNA of the CDR3: TGTGCCAGCAGCTACGCGACAGGGGGATACATTCAGTACTTC. It translates to CASSYATGGYIQYF.

V and J are TRBV25-1 and TRBJ1-2; D possibly corresponds to TRBD1 (5 bases). V lost 3 bases and J 2 bases, leaving 7 bases between the germline ends. CDR1 MGHDK and CDR2 SYGVNS come from the germline V gene. The CDR3 loop spans 13 amino acids. The DNA for the CDR3 is TGTGCCAGCAGTGACCCAGGGAACTATGGCTACACCTTC. It is translated as CASSDPGNYGYTF.

The genes are TRBV19 and TRBJ1-2; the D gene is possibly TRBD1 (5 bases). CDR3 length: 13 amino acids. Trimming removed 4 bases from V and 8 bases from J, with 14 bases in between. The germline V gene has CDR1 LNHDA and CDR2 SQIVND (reference sequence). The CDR3 here is CASSKEDRSGYTF. CDR3 coding DNA: TGTGCCAGTAGTAAAGAAGACAGATCGGGCTACACCTTC.